Listed here are 21 T cell receptor beta chains from one sample, sequenced in a study of cytomegalovirus exposure and HLA in healthy donors. Some clones are missing from TCRdb's copy, which holds only in-frame ones; the method was immunoSEQ multiplex PCR. The table records tens of thousands of clones, about 92% of them present only once. Material for sequencing was PBMCs. The source of these receptors is a man between 18 and 35 years old in good health and CMV-seronegative.

This chain connects TRBV18 to TRBJ1-3; D is ambiguous. Germline CDR1 and CDR2: KGHSH and LQKENI. This CDR3 is built from 17 residues. V was clipped by 1 base and J by 2 bases, with 15 bases between them. The CDR3 DNA is TGTGCCAGCTCACCACGTCCCGACCGGGGTACTGGAAACACCATATATTTT. Protein: CASSPRPDRGTGNTIYF.

This chain connects TRBV5-1 to TRBJ2-1; 7 bases are a match to TRBD2. J lost 12 bases, V lost 5 bases, and 11 bases had no gene match. This CDR3 has 13 amino acids. CDR1 and CDR2 (germline): SGHRS, YFSETQ. The CDR3 DNA reads as TGCGCCAGCAGGGTGACTAGCCGGTGGTCGCAGTTCTTC. It yields the protein CASRVTSRWSQFF.

The chain links TRBV5-1 to TRBJ2-3; 8 bases agree with TRBD2. Germline assignment: CDR1 SGHRS and CDR2 YFSETQ. This CDR3 is 16 amino acids long. Trimming removed 1 base from V and 2 bases from J; junction bases left unmatched: 6. CDR3 nucleotides: TGCGCCAGCAGCTTGTCTGGGACTAGGGCCACAGATACGCAGTATTTT. Encoded protein: CASSLSGTRATDTQYF.

The rearrangement uses TRBV29-1 and TRBJ1-2; D uncertain. CDR3 size: 12 residues. V shed 1 base and J shed 6 bases, with 9 bases lying between them. Germline CDR1 and CDR2: SQVTM and ANQGSEA. The CDR3, as DNA: TGCAGCGTTGAAGCAGGATCCCATGGCTACACCTTC. Encoded protein: CSVEAGSHGYTF. The full variable domain, with the rest looked up from reference TRBV29-1 and TRBJ1-2, is SAVISQKPSRDICQRGTSLTIQCQVDSQVTMMFWYRQQPGQSLTLIATANQGSEATYESGFVIDKFPISRPNLTFSTLTVSNMSPEDSSIYLCSVEAGSHGYTFGSGTRLTVV.

CDR3 sequence reads: CASRISVPGGNEQFF. Written as DNA, the CDR3 is TGTGCCAGCAGGATCAGCGTTCCAGGGGGCAATGAGCAGTTCTTC. The V call is TRBV6-6, the J call TRBJ2-1, with 7 bases aligning to TRBD1. The germline V gene encodes CDR1 MNHNY and CDR2 SVGAGI (reference sequence). The CDR3 has 15 amino acids. V lost 6 bases and J lost 6; bases outside the gene matches: 11.

V usage is TRBV7-2 and J usage is TRBJ1-2; D is unclear. This CDR3 region has 15 residues. Trimming removed 0 bases at V and 6 bases at J, with 14 bases between. The V gene's germline CDR1 is SGHTA and CDR2 FQGNSA. CDR3 DNA sequence: TGTGCCAGCAGCTTAGCGGAGGGCCAGAGACATGGCTACACCTTC. As protein: CASSLAEGQRHGYTF.

This chain links TRBV18 with TRBJ1-1; D remains ambiguous. Trimming took off 1 base at V and 3 bases at J, with 9 bases between the two ends. Germline assignment: CDR1 KGHSH and CDR2 LQKENI. CDR3 size: 14 residues. CDR3 nucleotides: TGTGCCAGCTCACCACTGACTAGGGACACTGAAGCTTTCTTT. Translated: CASSPLTRDTEAFF.

V usage is TRBV30 and J usage is TRBJ1-2; tentatively, D is TRBD1 (5 bases). Between the trimmed V and J ends, which lost 0 bases and 4 bases, there was a span of 15 bases. Germline loops: CDR1 GTSNPN, CDR2 SVGIG (reference sequence). This CDR3 contains 15 residues. CDR3 amino acids: CAWSVAGGSSYGYTF. Written as DNA, the CDR3 is TGTGCCTGGAGTGTGGCCGGGGGATCCTCCTATGGCTACACCTTC.

The chain combines TRBV2 with TRBJ1-3, with D perhaps TRBD1 (6 bases). The CDR3 sequence is 16 residues long. Germline loops: CDR1 SNHLY, CDR2 FYNNEI. Deletions cut 4 bases from V and 4 bases from J, with 17 bases between. The CDR3 nucleotides are TGTGCCAGCAGTGTGGGGACAACCTCTTCAGGAAACACCATATATTTT. This codes for CASSVGTTSSGNTIYF.

The J gene is TRBJ1-2, the V gene TRBV5-4, with 7 nucleotides matching TRBD1. There are 15 residues in the CDR3. Germline trimming cut 4 bases from V and 4 bases from J; bases unmatched to any gene: 10. From germline, CDR1 is SGHNT and CDR2 YYREEE (reference sequence). CDR3 sequence: CASSKKEGAGYGYTF. CDR3 nucleotides: TGTGCCAGCAGCAAGAAGGAGGGGGCGGGCTATGGCTACACCTTC.

J is TRBJ1-1 and V is TRBV9; D is unclear. Trimming shortened V by 4 bases and J by 0 bases, and 13 bases separated the two germline ends. Germline V gene lookup returns CDR1 SGDLS and CDR2 YYNGEE. This CDR3 has 15 amino acids. CDR3 coding DNA: TGTGCCAGCAGCCTCAGAGCAGCGATGAACACTGAAGCTTTCTTT. It is translated as CASSLRAAMNTEAFF.

V gene TRBV6-5 combines with J gene TRBJ2-1, with 10 positions matching TRBD1. The CDR3 covers 15 residues. The ends lost 2 bases at V and 4 bases at J; junction bases unmatched: 2. Germline V gene sequence: CDR1 MNHEY, CDR2 SVGAGI. The CDR3: CASSYDRGLYNEQFF. The CDR3 bases are TGTGCCAGCAGTTACGACAGGGGGCTTTACAATGAGCAGTTCTTC.

This clone counts as medium-sized. The V call is TRBV4-1, the J call TRBJ2-7; D possibly corresponds to TRBD1 (5 bases). This CDR3 contains 15 residues. Per germline, CDR1 MGHRA and CDR2 YSYEKL. Trimming took off 3 bases at V and 3 bases at J, with 15 bases between the two ends. CDR3 sequence reads: CASSQETHQGYEQYF. The CDR3 DNA follows: TGCGCCAGCAGCCAGGAGACCCATCAGGGCTACGAGCAGTACTTC.

The chain joins TRBV7-2 to TRBJ1-1; D may be TRBD1 (6 bases). Trimming removed 6 bases from V and 0 bases from J, with 11 bases in between. CDR3 length: 14 amino acids. Germline V gene lookup returns CDR1 SGHTA and CDR2 FQGNSA. The CDR3, as DNA: TGTGCCAGCAGTCCCCAGGGGCTGAACACTGAAGCTTTCTTT. It encodes CASSPQGLNTEAFF.

The genes are TRBV6-4 and TRBJ2-1, with D maybe TRBD1 (8 bases). In germline, CDR1 is MRHNA, CDR2 SNTAGT. The CDR3 contains 15 residues. V lost 6 bases to trimming and J lost 1 base, with 13 bases between them. CDR3 sequence reads: CASSGQGGSYNEQFF. CDR3 DNA sequence: TGTGCCAGCAGCGGACAGGGAGGGTCCTACAATGAGCAGTTCTTC.

The V and J genes are TRBV9 and TRBJ1-2; TRBD1 matches at 10 bases. Unmatched junction bases numbered 9, after V lost 3 bases and J lost 4 bases. This CDR3 is built from 16 residues. Germline-derived CDR1 and CDR2 are SGDLS and YYNGEE. The CDR3 here is CASSAAGTGDIYGYTF. CDR3 DNA: TGTGCCAGCAGCGCAGCCGGGACAGGGGATATCTATGGCTACACCTTC. Together with reference TRBV9 and TRBJ1-2, the CDR3 gives the full variable domain: DSGVTQTPKHLITATGQRVTLRCSPRSGDLSVYWYQQSLDQGLQFLIQYYNGEERAKGNILERFSAQQFPDLHSELNLSSLELGDSALYFCASSAAGTGDIYGYTFGSGTRLTVV.

This clone was picked up one time. This chain joins TRBV16 and TRBJ2-7; TRBD2 is a possible D gene (6 bases). V was shortened by 1 base and J by 3 bases, with 10 bases between the two germline ends. This CDR3 region has 14 residues. The germline V gene encodes CDR1 KGHSY and CDR2 FQNENV. The DNA for the CDR3 is TGTGCCAGCAGCCAATTTGCGGGGAACTACGAGCAGTACTTC. As protein: CASSQFAGNYEQYF.

The chain links TRBV13 to TRBJ2-1; no clear D gene. CDR3 length equals 18 residues. In germline, CDR1 is PRHDT, CDR2 FYEKMQ (reference sequence). V lost 5 bases and J 0 bases, leaving 20 bases between the germline ends. CDR3 nucleotides: TGTGCCAGCAGCCGAGTCATTAGCCCCCAAAGCTCCTACAATGAGCAGTTCTTC. Protein sequence: CASSRVISPQSSYNEQFF.

This clone was observed a single time. The V call is TRBV5-1, the J call TRBJ1-1, with 9 bases lining up with TRBD1. With V trimmed by 5 bases and J by 0 bases, 5 bases remained unmatched. This CDR3 is built from 15 residues. The germline gives CDR1 SGHRS, CDR2 YFSETQ. The CDR3 reads CASRGQGSLNTEAFF. DNA of the CDR3: TGCGCCAGCAGAGGACAGGGGAGTTTGAACACTGAAGCTTTCTTT.

This clone occurred once. V is TRBV6-1 and J is TRBJ1-1; a possible D gene is TRBD1 (5 bases). Per the germline V gene, CDR1 is MNHNS and CDR2 is SASEGT. The V end was cut by 3 bases, the J end by 0 bases, with 17 bases between. The CDR3 totals 17 residues. The CDR3 DNA reads TGTGCCAGCAGTGACTGGGGCGTCGGTTTCATGAACACTGAAGCTTTCTTT. This sequence encodes CASSDWGVGFMNTEAFF.

The chain links TRBV10-3 to TRBJ1-2, with TRBD1 matching over 7 bases. From germline, CDR1 is ENHRY and CDR2 SYGVKD. With V trimmed by 8 bases and J by 8 bases, 14 bases remained unmatched. The CDR3 covers 14 residues. DNA of the CDR3: TGTGCCATCGGAGACAGGGCCCTTGGTCGGGGCTACACCTTC. Translating gives CAIGDRALGRGYTF.